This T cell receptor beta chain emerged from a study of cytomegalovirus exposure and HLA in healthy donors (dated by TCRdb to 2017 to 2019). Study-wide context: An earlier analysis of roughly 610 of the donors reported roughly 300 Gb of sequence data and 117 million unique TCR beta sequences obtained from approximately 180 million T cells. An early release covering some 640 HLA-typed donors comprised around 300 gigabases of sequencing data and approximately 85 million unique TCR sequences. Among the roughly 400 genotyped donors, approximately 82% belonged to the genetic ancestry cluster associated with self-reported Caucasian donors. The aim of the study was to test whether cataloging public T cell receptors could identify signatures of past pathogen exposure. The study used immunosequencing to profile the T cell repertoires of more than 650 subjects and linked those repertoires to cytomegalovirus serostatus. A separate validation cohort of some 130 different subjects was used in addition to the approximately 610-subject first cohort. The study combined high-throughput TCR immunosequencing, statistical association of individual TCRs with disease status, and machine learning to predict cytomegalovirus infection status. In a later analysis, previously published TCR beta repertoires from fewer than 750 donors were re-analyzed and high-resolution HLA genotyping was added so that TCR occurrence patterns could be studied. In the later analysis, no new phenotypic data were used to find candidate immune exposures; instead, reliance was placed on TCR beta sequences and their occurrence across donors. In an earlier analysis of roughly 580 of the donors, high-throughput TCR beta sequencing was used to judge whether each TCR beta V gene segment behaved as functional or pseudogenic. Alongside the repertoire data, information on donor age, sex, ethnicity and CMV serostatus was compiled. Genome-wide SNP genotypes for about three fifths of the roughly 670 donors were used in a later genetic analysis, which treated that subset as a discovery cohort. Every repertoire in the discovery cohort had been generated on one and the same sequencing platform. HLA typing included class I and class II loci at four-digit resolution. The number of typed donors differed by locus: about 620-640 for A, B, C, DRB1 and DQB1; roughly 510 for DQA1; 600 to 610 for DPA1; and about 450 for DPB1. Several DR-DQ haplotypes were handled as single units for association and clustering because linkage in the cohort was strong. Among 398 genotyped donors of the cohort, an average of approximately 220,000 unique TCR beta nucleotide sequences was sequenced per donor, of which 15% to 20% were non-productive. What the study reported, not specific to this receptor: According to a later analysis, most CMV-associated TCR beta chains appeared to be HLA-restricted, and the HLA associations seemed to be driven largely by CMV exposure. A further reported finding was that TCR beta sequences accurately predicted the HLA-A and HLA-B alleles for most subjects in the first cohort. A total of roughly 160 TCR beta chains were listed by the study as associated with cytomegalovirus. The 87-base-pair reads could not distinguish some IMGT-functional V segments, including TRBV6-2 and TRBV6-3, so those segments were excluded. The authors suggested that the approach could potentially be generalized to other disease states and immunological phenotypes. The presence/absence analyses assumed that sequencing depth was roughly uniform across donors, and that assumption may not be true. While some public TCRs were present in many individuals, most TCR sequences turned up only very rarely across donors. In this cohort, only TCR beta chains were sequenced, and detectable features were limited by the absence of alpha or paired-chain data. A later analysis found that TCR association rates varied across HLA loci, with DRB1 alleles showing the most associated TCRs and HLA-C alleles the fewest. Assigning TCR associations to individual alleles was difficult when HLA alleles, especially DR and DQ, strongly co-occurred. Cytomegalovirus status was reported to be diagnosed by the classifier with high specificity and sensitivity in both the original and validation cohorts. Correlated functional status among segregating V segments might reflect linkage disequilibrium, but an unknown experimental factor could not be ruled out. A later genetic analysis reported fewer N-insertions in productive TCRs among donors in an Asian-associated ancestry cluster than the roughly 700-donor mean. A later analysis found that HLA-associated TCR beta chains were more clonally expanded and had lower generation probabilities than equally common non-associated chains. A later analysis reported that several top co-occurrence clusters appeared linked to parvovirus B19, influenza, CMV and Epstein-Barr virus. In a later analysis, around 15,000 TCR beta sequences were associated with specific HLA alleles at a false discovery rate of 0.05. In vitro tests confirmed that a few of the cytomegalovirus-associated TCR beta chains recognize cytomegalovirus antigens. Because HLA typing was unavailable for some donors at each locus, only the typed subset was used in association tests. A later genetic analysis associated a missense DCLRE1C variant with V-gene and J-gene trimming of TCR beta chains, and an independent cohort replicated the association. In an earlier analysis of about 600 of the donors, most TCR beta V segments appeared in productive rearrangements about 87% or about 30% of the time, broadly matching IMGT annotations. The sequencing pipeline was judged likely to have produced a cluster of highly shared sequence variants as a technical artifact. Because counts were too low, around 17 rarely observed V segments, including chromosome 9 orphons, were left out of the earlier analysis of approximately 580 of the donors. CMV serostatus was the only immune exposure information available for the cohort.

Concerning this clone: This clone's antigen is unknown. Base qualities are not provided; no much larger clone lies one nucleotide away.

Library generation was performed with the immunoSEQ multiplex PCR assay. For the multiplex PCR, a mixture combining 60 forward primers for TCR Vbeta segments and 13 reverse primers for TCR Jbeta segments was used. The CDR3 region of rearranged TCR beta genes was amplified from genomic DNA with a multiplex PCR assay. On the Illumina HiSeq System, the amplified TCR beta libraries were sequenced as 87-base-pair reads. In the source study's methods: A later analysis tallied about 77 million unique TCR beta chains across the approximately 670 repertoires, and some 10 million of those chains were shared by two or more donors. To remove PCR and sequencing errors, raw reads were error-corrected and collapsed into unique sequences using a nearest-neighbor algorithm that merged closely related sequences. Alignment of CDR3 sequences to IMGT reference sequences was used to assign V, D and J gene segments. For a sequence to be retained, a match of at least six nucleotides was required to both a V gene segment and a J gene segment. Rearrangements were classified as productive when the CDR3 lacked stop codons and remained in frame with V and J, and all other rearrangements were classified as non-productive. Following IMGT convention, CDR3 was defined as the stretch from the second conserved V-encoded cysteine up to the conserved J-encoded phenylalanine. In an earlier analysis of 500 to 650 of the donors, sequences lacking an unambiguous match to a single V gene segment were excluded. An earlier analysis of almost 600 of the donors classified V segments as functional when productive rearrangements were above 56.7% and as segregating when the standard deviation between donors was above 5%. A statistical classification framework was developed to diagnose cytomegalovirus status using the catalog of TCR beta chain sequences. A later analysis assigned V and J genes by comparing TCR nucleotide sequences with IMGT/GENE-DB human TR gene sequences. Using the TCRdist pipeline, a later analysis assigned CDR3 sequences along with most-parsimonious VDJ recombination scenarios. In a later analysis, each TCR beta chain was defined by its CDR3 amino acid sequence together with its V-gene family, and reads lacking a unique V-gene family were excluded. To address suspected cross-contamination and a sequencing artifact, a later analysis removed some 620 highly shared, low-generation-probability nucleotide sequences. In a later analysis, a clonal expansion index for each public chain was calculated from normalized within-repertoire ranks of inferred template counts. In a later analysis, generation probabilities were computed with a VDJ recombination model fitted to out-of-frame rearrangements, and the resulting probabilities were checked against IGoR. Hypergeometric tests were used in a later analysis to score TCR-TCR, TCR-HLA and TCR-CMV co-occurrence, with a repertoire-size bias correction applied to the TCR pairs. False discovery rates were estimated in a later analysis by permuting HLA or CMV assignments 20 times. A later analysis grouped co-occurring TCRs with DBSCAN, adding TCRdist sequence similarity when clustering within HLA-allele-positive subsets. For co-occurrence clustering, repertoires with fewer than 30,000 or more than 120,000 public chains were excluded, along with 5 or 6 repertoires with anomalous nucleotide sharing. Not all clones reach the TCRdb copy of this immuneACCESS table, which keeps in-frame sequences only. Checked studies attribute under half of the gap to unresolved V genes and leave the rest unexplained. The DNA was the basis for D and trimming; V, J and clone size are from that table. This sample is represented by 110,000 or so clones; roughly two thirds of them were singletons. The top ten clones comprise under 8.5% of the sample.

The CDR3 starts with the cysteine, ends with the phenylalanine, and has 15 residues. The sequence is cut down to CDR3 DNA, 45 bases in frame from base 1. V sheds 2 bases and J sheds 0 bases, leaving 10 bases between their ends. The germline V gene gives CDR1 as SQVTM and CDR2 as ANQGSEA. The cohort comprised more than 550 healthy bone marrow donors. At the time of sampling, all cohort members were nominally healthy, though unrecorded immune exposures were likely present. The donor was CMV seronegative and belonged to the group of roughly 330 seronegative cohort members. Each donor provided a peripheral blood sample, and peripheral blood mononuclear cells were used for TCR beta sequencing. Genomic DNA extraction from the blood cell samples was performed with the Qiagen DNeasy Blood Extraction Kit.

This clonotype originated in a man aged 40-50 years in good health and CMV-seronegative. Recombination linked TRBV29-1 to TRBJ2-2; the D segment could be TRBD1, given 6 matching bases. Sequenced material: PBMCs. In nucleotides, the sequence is TGCAGCGTTGAATGGGCAGGGGCGAACACCGGGGAGCTGTTTTTT. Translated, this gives CSVEWAGANTGELFF.